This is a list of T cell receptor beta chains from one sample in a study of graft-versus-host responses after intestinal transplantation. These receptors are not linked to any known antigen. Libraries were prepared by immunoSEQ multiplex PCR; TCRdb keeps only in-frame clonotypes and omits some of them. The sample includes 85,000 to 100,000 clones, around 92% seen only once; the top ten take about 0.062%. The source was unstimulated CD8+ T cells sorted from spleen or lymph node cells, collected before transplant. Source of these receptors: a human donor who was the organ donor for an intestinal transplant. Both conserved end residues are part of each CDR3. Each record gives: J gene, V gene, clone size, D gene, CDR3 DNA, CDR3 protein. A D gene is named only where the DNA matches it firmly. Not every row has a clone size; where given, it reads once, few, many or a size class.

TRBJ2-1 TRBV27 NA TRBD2 TGTGCCAGCAGTTACCTAGCGGGAGTGGACTACAATGAGCAGTTCTTC CASSYLAGVDYNEQFF
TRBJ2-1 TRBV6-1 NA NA TGTGCCAGCAGTGAAGTTGGAAGGGACATTTTTCTCTTC CASSEVGRDIFLF
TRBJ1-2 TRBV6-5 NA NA TGTGCCAGCAGGGGAGGCTATGGCTACACCTTC CASRGGYGYTF
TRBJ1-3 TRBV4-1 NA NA TGCGCCAGCAGCCAAGGGCGAGGTAACACCATATATTTT CASSQGRGNTIYF
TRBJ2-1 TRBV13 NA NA TGTGCCAGCAGCTTAGGCCGGGGGAAACCGCGCTACAATGAGCAGTTCTTC CASSLGRGKPRYNEQFF
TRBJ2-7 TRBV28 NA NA TGTGCCAGCGTGGGGGGTTTGGCGGGGCGCGAGCAGTACTTC CASVGGLAGREQYF
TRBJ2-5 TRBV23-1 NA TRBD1 TGCGCCAGCAGTCAACTAACTCAGGGGGCCCAAGAGACCCAGTACTTC CASSQLTQGAQETQYF
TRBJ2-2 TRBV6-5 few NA TGTGCCAGCAGTAGAGAGGACAAGATTGTCGGGGAGCTGTTTTTT CASSREDKIVGELFF
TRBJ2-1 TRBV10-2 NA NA TGCGCCAGCAGTGAGTGGCTAGTCCCTTACAATGAGCAGTTCTTC CASSEWLVPYNEQFF
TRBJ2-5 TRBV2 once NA TGTGCCAGCAGTGATGGGTGGGCTCAAGAGACCCAGTACTTC CASSDGWAQETQYF
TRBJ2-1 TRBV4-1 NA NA TGCGCCAGCAGCCAAAGGAAAGGCGGCCTGGCCGACAATGAGCAGTTCTTC CASSQRKGGLADNEQFF
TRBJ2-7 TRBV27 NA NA TGTGCCAGCAGTTTAAGTACAGGGTACGAGCAGTACTTC CASSLSTGYEQYF
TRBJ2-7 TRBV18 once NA TGTGCCAGCTCACCACACTCCCGGGGCTCCTACGAGCAGTACTTC CASSPHSRGSYEQYF